This TCR beta chain was documented in a study of cytomegalovirus exposure and HLA in healthy donors. Both 60 Vbeta primers and 13 Jbeta primers went into the PCR. Assay: immunoSEQ multiplex PCR; the TCRdb copy retains only in-frame clones and omits some. This repertoire shows some 150,000 clones, approximately 87% found once; its top ten account for about 1.6%. Germline values: CDR1 PRHDT, CDR2 FYEKMQ (reference sequence). CDR3 length: 19 residues. V lost 4 bases, J lost 0 bases, and 19 bases lay in between. The chain joins TRBV13 to TRBJ2-6; TRBD1 is a possible D gene (5 bases). The TCR sequence derives from a man aged 35 to 55 in good health and CMV-seronegative. Sequenced material: PBMCs. CDR3 coding DNA: TGTGCCAGCAGCTCACCAACAGGTACCGACAGCTCTGGGGCCAACGTCCTGACTTTC. Translated: CASSSPTGTDSSGANVLTF.